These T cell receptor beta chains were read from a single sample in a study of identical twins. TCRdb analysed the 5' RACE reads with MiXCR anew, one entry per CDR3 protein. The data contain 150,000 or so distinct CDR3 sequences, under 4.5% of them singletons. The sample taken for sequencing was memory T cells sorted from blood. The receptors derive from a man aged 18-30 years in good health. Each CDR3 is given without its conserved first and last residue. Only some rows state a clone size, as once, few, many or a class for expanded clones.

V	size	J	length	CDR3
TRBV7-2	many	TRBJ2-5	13	ASSLVEGEGETQY
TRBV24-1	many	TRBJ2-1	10	ATSDVDNEQF
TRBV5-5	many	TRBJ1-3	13	ASSLYSDSGNTIY
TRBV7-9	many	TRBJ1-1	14	ASSPQDRGRATEAF
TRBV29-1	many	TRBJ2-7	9	SAGWSYEQY
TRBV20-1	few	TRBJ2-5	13	SAPKFLAARETQY
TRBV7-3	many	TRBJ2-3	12	ASSLLAGADTQY
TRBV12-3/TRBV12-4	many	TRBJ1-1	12	ASSPQGQVLQAF
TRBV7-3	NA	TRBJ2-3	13	ASSLGFSGTDTQY
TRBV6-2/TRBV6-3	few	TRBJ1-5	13	ASSPGQGRNQPQH
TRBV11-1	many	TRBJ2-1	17	ASSLALRLAFPLSSGQF
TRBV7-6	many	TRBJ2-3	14	ASSTGDRAYTDTQY
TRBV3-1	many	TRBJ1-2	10	ASSQGLRGYT
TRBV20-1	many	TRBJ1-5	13	SARDLGRENQPQH
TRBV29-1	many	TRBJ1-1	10	SVEKRITEAF
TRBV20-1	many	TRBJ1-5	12	SALRTGENQPQH
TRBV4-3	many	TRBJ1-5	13	ASSPQTGLDQPQH
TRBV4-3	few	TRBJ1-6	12	ASSQILTGSPLH
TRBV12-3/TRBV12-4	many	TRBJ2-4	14	ASSLGQDGAKNIQY
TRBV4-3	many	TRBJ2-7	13	ASSHSTSGNYEQY
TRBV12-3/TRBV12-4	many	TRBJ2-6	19	ASSFGPGAQTGGWGANVLT
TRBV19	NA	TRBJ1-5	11	ATTLQGNQPQH
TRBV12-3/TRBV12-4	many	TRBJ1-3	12	ASSATDRGNTIY
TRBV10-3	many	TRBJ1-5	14	AISESRVGSNQPQH
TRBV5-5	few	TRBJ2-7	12	ASSFKWGSYEQY
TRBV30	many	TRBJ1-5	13	AWSVGGQSNQPQH
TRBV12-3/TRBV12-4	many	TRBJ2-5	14	ASSLASGGWEETQY
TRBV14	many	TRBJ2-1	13	ASSQEHASGSEQF
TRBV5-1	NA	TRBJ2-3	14	ASSLAASGRGDTQY
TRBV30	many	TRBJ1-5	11	AWSRGPTGPQH
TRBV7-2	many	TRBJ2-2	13	ASSLGRSHTGELF
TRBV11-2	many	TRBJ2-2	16	ASSLNSLTGTGTGELF
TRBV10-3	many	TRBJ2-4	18	AISGSDAKGQRIAKNIQY
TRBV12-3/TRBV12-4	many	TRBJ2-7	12	ASTIWDRAHEQY
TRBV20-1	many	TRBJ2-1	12	SAGLAWGSNEQF
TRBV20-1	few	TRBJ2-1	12	SAERESSYNEQF
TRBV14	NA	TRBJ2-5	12	ASNRLRDQETQY
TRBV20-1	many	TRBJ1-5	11	SAREGGNGPQH
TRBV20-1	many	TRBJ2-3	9	SASIPDTQY
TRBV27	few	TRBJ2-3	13	ASSFSGRAERPQY
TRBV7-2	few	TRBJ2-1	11	ASSLAPPGEQF
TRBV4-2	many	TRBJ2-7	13	ASSQGDVQPYEQY
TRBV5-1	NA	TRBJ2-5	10	ASSSYMETQY